The 24 T cell receptor beta chains below all came from one sample that was sequenced in a study of cytomegalovirus exposure and HLA in healthy donors. A multiplex PCR was run with 60 Vbeta primers and 13 Jbeta primers. Using immunoSEQ multiplex PCR, the repertoire was profiled, and TCRdb retains in-frame clones only, with some absent. The table records under 200,000 clones, 80% to 90% of them present only once. Input material: PBMCs. Receptors originate from a man aged 18 to 29 in good health and CMV-seropositive.

The V gene is TRBV7-9, the J gene TRBJ2-4; 8 bases map to TRBD1. Germline lookup yields CDR1 SEHNR and CDR2 FQNEAQ (reference sequence). V was clipped by 5 bases and J by 5 bases; unmatched bases: 11. The CDR3 runs 16 residues. The CDR3 DNA reads TGTGCCAGCAGCCTTGGGGGCAGGGGGCTTGAAAACATTCAGTACTTC. Translating it yields CASSLGGRGLENIQYF.

This rearrangement joins TRBV7-3 to TRBJ2-6; 8 bases agree with TRBD1. Germline V gene sequence: CDR1 SGHTA, CDR2 FQGTGA. This CDR3 contains 17 residues. V dropped 2 bases and J dropped 4; count of bases not matched to a gene: 7. The CDR3 is CASSLSGTGSGANVLTF. CDR3 DNA: TGTGCCAGCAGCTTATCCGGGACAGGTTCAGGGGCCAACGTCCTGACTTTC. Looking up the rest from reference TRBV7-3 and TRBJ2-6 gives the full variable domain: GAGVSQTPSNKVTEKGKYVELRCDPISGHTALYWYRQSLGQGPEFLIYFQGTGAADDSGLPNDRFFAVRPEGSVSTLKIQRTERGDSAVYLCASSLSGTGSGANVLTFGAGSRLTVL.

This sequence joins TRBV18 and TRBJ1-2; 9 bases are a match to TRBD1. The CDR3 loop spans 14 amino acids. Trimming removed 3 bases from V and 7 bases from J; junction bases left unmatched: 6. Germline CDR1 and CDR2: KGHSH and LQKENI. The CDR3 protein is CASSPDVQGAGYTF. The CDR3 DNA is TGTGCCAGCTCACCGGATGTACAGGGGGCTGGCTACACCTTC.

The chain employs TRBV9 and TRBJ2-1, with 14 bases matching TRBD2. The CDR3 sequence is 18 residues long. Trimming at V came to 3 bases and at J to 2 bases, leaving 7 bases not matched to a gene. The germline CDR1 and CDR2 sequences are SGDLS and YYNGEE. This CDR3 reads CASSAGTSGGTTYNEQFF. The CDR3 nucleotides are TGTGCCAGCAGCGCCGGGACTAGCGGGGGTACTACCTACAATGAGCAGTTCTTC.

The chain uses TRBV5-1 and TRBJ2-5; 14 bases align to TRBD2. The ends lost 3 bases at V and 11 bases at J; junction bases unmatched: 12. The CDR3 totals 16 residues. Per the germline V gene, CDR1 is SGHRS and CDR2 is YFSETQ. CDR3 nucleotides: TGCGCCAGCAGCTCGGGGGGGACTAGCGGGGGCGGTGAGCAGTACTTC. It translates to CASSSGGTSGGGEQYF.

This clone appeared once. The V gene is TRBV30, the J gene TRBJ2-5, with TRBD2 as a possible D gene (6 bases). The germline V gene encodes CDR1 GTSNPN and CDR2 SVGIG (reference sequence). The CDR3 is made up of 12 amino acids. The V end was cut by 5 bases, the J end by 5 bases, with 12 bases between. The CDR3 DNA sequence: TGTGCCTGGGCTGGGGGAGGCGAGACCCAGTACTTC. Its translation is CAWAGGGETQYF.

CDR3 coding DNA: TGTGCCAGCACCTCATCTGTGTCAGGCAATCAGCCCCAGCATTTT. The encoded protein is CASTSSVSGNQPQHF. V and J are TRBV6-6 and TRBJ1-5, with unresolved D. The CDR3 is 15 residues long. Germline V gene lookup returns CDR1 MNHNY and CDR2 SVGAGI (reference sequence). V dropped 7 bases and J dropped 2 bases, with 15 bases sitting between them.

The chain joins TRBV18 to TRBJ1-3, with D possibly matching TRBD1 (6 bases). V lost 2 bases and J lost 0, with 11 bases in between. Germline CDR1 is KGHSH and CDR2 is LQKENI. There are 16 residues in the CDR3. The CDR3, as DNA: TGTGCCAGCTCACCAAAGGGACACCACTCTGGAAACACCATATATTTT. As protein: CASSPKGHHSGNTIYF.

This clone occurred a few times. V is TRBV6-1 and J is TRBJ1-5; 7 bases align to TRBD1. CDR3 length: 15 residues. The V gene end was trimmed by 7 bases and the J gene end by 6 bases; junction bases not matched to a gene: 12. Per the germline V gene, CDR1 is MNHNS and CDR2 is SASEGT. The CDR3 is CASKLDREQSQPQHF. Written as DNA, the CDR3 is TGTGCCAGCAAACTCGACAGGGAACAATCTCAGCCCCAGCATTTT.

DNA of the CDR3: TGTGCCAGTCTCCCCTGGAGCTCTGGAAACACCATATATTTT. Translated: CASLPWSSGNTIYF. V usage is TRBV6-1 and J usage is TRBJ1-3; D call uncertain. The CDR3 is 14 residues long. Trimming removed 9 bases from V and 0 bases from J, with 12 bases in between. Germline loops: CDR1 MNHNS, CDR2 SASEGT.

The chain employs TRBV18 and TRBJ1-1, with 8 bases that match TRBD1. Germline trimming cut 3 bases from V and 1 base from J; bases unmatched to any gene: 7. Germline CDR1 KGHSH, CDR2 LQKENI. The CDR3 spans 16 residues. In nucleotides, the CDR3 is TGTGCCAGCTCACCGAGACAGGGGAGCCGGAACACTGAAGCTTTCTTT. Translation gives CASSPRQGSRNTEAFF.

The V and J genes are TRBV29-1 and TRBJ1-2; the match to TRBD1 covers 9 bases. This CDR3 has 20 residues. V trimming: 7 bases; J trimming: 1 base; junction bases outside the gene matches: 25. The V gene's germline CDR1 is SQVTM and CDR2 ANQGSEA. CDR3 loop: CSGDDLVLTGGSLGNYGYTF. CDR3 bases: TGCAGCGGGGATGACCTAGTTCTGACAGGGGGGTCATTAGGTAACTATGGCTACACCTTC.

The rearrangement links TRBV5-6 to TRBJ1-3; 7 bases line up with TRBD1. Germline assignment: CDR1 SGHDT and CDR2 YYEEEE. The trim removed 4 bases at V and 4 bases at J, leaving 8 bases unmatched. The length of the CDR3 is 15 residues. This chain's CDR3 is CASSTDRVIGNTIYF. The CDR3 DNA sequence: TGTGCCAGCAGCACTGACAGGGTAATAGGAAACACCATATATTTT.

V is TRBV28 and J is TRBJ1-5; 10 bases agree with TRBD1. Germline V gene lookup returns CDR1 MDHEN and CDR2 SYDVKM. CDR3 length equals 17 residues. V lost 7 bases and J lost 0; bases outside the gene matches: 9. This CDR3 is CASTQGDRGFSNQPQHF. The CDR3 coding sequence is TGTGCCAGCACCCAGGGGGACAGGGGTTTTAGCAATCAGCCCCAGCATTTT.

V and J are TRBV13 and TRBJ2-7; D gene unclear. Germline assignment: CDR1 PRHDT and CDR2 FYEKMQ (reference sequence). The V and J ends lost 2 bases and 5 bases respectively, with 10 bases between them. The CDR3 totals 13 residues. DNA for the CDR3: TGTGCCAGCAGCTTAAACAAATTAAACGAGCAGTACTTC. Protein sequence: CASSLNKLNEQYF.

This clone was observed a handful of times. V is TRBV2 and J is TRBJ2-7; perhaps TRBD2 as D (5 bases). The V and J ends lost 6 bases and 2 bases respectively, with 8 bases between them. CDR3 length: 12 residues. Germline CDR1 and CDR2: SNHLY and FYNNEI. The CDR3 spells CASSLGAYEQYF. In DNA form, the CDR3 reads TGTGCCAGCAGCCTCGGGGCCTACGAGCAGTACTTC.

This clone turned up a few times. This rearrangement joins TRBV6-1 to TRBJ2-2; unclear D gene. Trimming stripped 1 base from V and 4 bases from J, with 4 bases between. The CDR3 covers 13 residues. Germline loops: CDR1 MNHNS, CDR2 SASEGT. In nucleotides, the CDR3 is TGTGCCAGCAGTGAAGGTAGCACCGGGGAGCTGTTTTTT. Translated: CASSEGSTGELFF.

The chain couples TRBV28 to TRBJ2-7; perhaps TRBD2 as D (7 bases). The ends were cut back, 6 bases at V and 2 bases at J, with 14 bases in the middle. CDR3 length equals 14 residues. Germline CDR1 MDHEN, CDR2 SYDVKM. This CDR3 is CASRPRGGTYEQYF. As DNA, the CDR3 is TGTGCCAGCAGGCCAAGGGGGGGGACCTACGAGCAGTACTTC.

The genes are TRBV5-4 and TRBJ1-6; perhaps TRBD1 as D (5 bases). Trimming took 5 bases from V and 6 from J, leaving 18 bases between them. CDR1 is SGHNT and CDR2 is YYREEE in the germline V gene (reference sequence). The CDR3 sequence is 16 residues long. The CDR3 sequence is CASSMGLTTSNSPLHF. The CDR3 bases are TGTGCCAGCAGTATGGGGCTCACGACCTCTAATTCACCCCTCCACTTT. Complete variable domain (other parts from reference TRBV5-4 and TRBJ1-6): ETGVTQSPTHLIKTRGQQVTLRCSSQSGHNTVSWYQQALGQGPQFIFQYYREEENGRGNFPPRFSGLQFPNYSSELNVNALELDDSALYLCASSMGLTTSNSPLHFGNGTRLTVT.

J is TRBJ2-7 and V is TRBV6-1; D gene ambiguous. Germline CDR1 reads MNHNS; CDR2 reads SASEGT. V was pared by 0 bases and J by 3 bases, with 18 bases between. The CDR3 loop spans 17 amino acids. The CDR3 region is CASSEAQLTLSYYEQYF. The DNA for the CDR3 is TGTGCCAGCAGTGAAGCACAGCTAACTCTCTCATACTACGAGCAGTACTTC.

A single count supports this clone. One end of the junction is discordant with germline, which a read error may explain. This CDR3 is CASSIAGQLTTEAFF. The CDR3 DNA is TGTGCCAGCAGCATAGCGGGACAGCTAACAACTGAAGCTTTCTTT. This sequence joins TRBV7-2 and TRBJ1-1, with 7 bases that match TRBD1. Germline lookup yields CDR1 SGHTA and CDR2 FQGNSA. There are 15 residues in the CDR3.

A few counts support this clone. J is TRBJ1-4 and V is TRBV27; 7 nucleotides line up with TRBD1. CDR3 length equals 15 residues. Germline CDR1 reads MNHEY; CDR2 reads SMNVEV (reference sequence). The trim removed 4 bases at V and 1 base at J, leaving 3 bases unmatched. CDR3 residues: CASSYRQGTNEKLFF. The CDR3 nucleotides are TGTGCCAGCAGTTACCGACAGGGAACTAATGAAAAACTGTTTTTT. The full variable domain, with the rest looked up from reference TRBV27 and TRBJ1-4, is EAQVTQNPRYLITVTGKKLTVTCSQNMNHEYMSWYRQDPGLGLRQIYYSMNVEVTDKGDVPEGYKVSRKEKRNFPLILESPSPNQTSLYFCASSYRQGTNEKLFFGSGTQLSVL.

This clone appeared a single time. The rearrangement joins TRBV25-1 to TRBJ2-7; TRBD2 is a possible D gene (5 bases). Germline CDR1 is MGHDK and CDR2 is SYGVNS. The V and J ends lost 2 bases and 0 bases respectively, with 5 bases between them. The CDR3 is made up of 13 amino acids. For the CDR3, the DNA is TGTGCCAGCAGTGAAGGGAGCTCCTACGAGCAGTACTTC. It codes for CASSEGSSYEQYF.

The rearrangement links TRBV10-1 to TRBJ2-3; D not resolved. Trimming took off 0 bases at V and 2 bases at J, with 6 bases between the two ends. Per the germline V gene, CDR1 is WNHNN and CDR2 is SYGVQD (reference sequence). The CDR3 has 14 residues. CDR3 DNA sequence: TGCGCCAGCAGTGAGTCGGGCTTCACAGATACGCAGTATTTT. Its translation: CASSESGFTDTQYF.